Each of the 9 T cell receptor beta chains below was sequenced from the same sample in a study of blood T cell repertoires in COVID-19. The table came from immunoSEQ multiplex PCR; TCRdb's copy has only in-frame clones and leaves some out. Of around 220,000 clones detected, roughly 84% appear once; the ten largest clones hold 2.1%. The sequenced sample was peripheral blood. These receptor sequences come from a woman in her thirties or forties who had recovered from COVID-19.

The chain uses TRBV11-2 and TRBJ2-5, with D possibly being TRBD1 (6 bases). Trimming pared 5 bases from V and 1 base from J, leaving 8 bases between. Germline lookup yields CDR1 SGHAT and CDR2 FQNNGV. The length of the CDR3 is 13 residues. The chain's CDR3 is CASSQGLQETQYF. The CDR3 DNA reads TGTGCCAGCAGCCAGGGGCTCCAAGAGACCCAGTACTTC. Full variable domain (missing parts from reference TRBV11-2 and TRBJ2-5): EAGVAQSPRYKIIEKRQSVAFWCNPISGHATLYWYQQILGQGPKLLIQFQNNGVVDDSQLPKDRFSAERLKGVDSTLKIQPAKLEDSAVYLCASSQGLQETQYFGPGTRLLVL.

V usage is TRBV7-2 and J usage is TRBJ2-3; 9 positions match TRBD2. The trim removed 5 bases at V and 5 bases at J, leaving 11 bases unmatched. Per the germline V gene, CDR1 is SGHTA and CDR2 is FQGNSA. CDR3 length equals 16 residues. CDR3 residues: CASSLQAGGGIDTQYF. CDR3 nucleotides: TGTGCCAGCAGCCTACAAGCGGGGGGAGGGATAGATACGCAGTATTTT.

The chain recombines TRBV18 with TRBJ2-7, with 8 bases matching TRBD1. The CDR3 is 14 residues long. The V segment lost 3 bases and the J segment 2 bases; nucleotides outside the gene matches: 3. The germline V gene has CDR1 KGHSH and CDR2 LQKENI. The CDR3: CASSPGQVTYEQYF. CDR3 DNA: TGTGCCAGCTCACCGGGACAGGTGACCTACGAGCAGTACTTC.

The chain couples TRBV5-1 to TRBJ2-7, with TRBD1 matching 7 bases. The CDR3 is 14 residues long. V gave up 3 bases and J gave up 0 bases; unmatched junction bases: 3. Germline CDR1 and CDR2: SGHRS and YFSETQ. The CDR3 sequence: CASSSRDSSYEQYF. As DNA, the CDR3 is TGCGCCAGCAGCTCAAGGGACAGCTCCTACGAGCAGTACTTC. Full variable domain (remainder filled in from reference TRBV5-1 and TRBJ2-7): KAGVTQTPRYLIKTRGQQVTLSCSPISGHRSVSWYQQTPGQGLQFLFEYFSETQRNKGNFPGRFSGRQFSNSRSEMNVSTLELGDSALYLCASSSRDSSYEQYFGPGTRLTVT.

The chain employs TRBV4-3 and TRBJ1-2; 12 bases align to TRBD1. After removal of 1 base from V and 8 bases from J, the junction contained 11 bases not matched to a gene. The germline gives CDR1 LGHNA, CDR2 YSLEER. The length of the CDR3 is 17 residues. The CDR3 DNA reads as TGCGCCAGCAGCCAAGCTCTCCGGGACAGGGGGCAGGAGGGCTACACCTTC. It codes for CASSQALRDRGQEGYTF.

The chain uses TRBV7-9 and TRBJ2-3; 7 bases are a match to TRBD2. Germline V lookup: CDR1 SEHNR, CDR2 FQNEAQ (reference sequence). V trimming: 4 bases; J trimming: 7 bases; junction bases outside the gene matches: 11. The CDR3 consists of 15 residues. CDR3 nucleotides: TGTGCCAGCAGCTACTCTAGCGGACCCCGGAATACGCAGTATTTT. Protein product: CASSYSSGPRNTQYF.

V is TRBV28 and J is TRBJ1-4; TRBD1 might be the D (6 bases). The CDR3 is made up of 17 amino acids. Looked up from germline, CDR1 is MDHEN and CDR2 is SYDVKM. Trimming cost V 3 bases and J 0 bases, with 14 bases left between them. This chain's CDR3 is CASSFAGTPSTNEKLFF. The CDR3 DNA reads as TGTGCCAGCAGTTTCGCCGGGACACCTTCAACTAATGAAAAACTGTTTTTT.

This sequence joins TRBV7-2 and TRBJ2-5; TRBD2 matches 16 bases. This CDR3 region has 16 residues. Germline CDR1 is SGHTA and CDR2 is FQGNSA. The V gene end was trimmed by 5 bases and the J gene end by 4 bases; junction bases not matched to a gene: 4. The CDR3 DNA reads as TGTGCCAGCAGCAAGGGACTAGCGGGAGGGCGAGAGACCCAGTACTTC. Protein product: CASSKGLAGGRETQYF. Supplemented by reference TRBV7-2 and TRBJ2-5, the full variable domain reads GAGVSQSPSNKVTEKGKDVELRCDPISGHTALYWYRQSLGQGLEFLIYFQGNSAPDKSGLPSDRFSAERTGGSVSTLTIQRTQQEDSAVYLCASSKGLAGGRETQYFGPGTRLLVL.

The chain uses TRBV30 and TRBJ1-3; 10 bases align to TRBD1. Per germline, CDR1 GTSNPN and CDR2 SVGIG (reference sequence). Unmatched junction bases numbered 6, after V lost 4 bases and J lost 0 bases. This CDR3 has 16 residues. The CDR3 DNA reads as TGTGCCTGGAATACCGGGACAGGGGCCTCTGGAAACACCATATATTTT. It is translated as CAWNTGTGASGNTIYF.